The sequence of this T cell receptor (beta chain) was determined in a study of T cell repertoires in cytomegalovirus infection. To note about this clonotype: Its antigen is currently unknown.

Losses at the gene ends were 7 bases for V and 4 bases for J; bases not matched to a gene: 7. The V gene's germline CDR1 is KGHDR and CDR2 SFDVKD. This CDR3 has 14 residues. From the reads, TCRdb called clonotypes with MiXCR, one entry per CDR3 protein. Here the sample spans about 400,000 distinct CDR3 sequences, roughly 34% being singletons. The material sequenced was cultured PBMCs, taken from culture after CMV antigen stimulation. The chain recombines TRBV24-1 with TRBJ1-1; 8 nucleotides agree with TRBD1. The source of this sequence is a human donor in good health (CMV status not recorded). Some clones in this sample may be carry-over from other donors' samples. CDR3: CATRAGGAGTEAFF. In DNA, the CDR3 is TGTGCCACCAGGGCAGGGGGCGCGGGCACTGAAGCTTTCTTT.